This T cell receptor beta chain was sequenced for a study of T cells in Graves' hyperthyroidism and ophthalmopathy. Whole-study findings and limits: Most expanded thyroid clonotypes above 0.001 also appeared in blood.

Clinicians diagnosed patients from clinical symptoms, serum thyroxine and TRAb, thyroid ultrasound and orbital computed tomography. This clonotype was found many times. Its cognate antigen is unknown. Using RNA transcripts as the source, TCR beta CDR3 regions were amplified. HTBI primers were employed in a first-round RT-PCR of the TCR CDR3. MiXCR was run by TCRdb on the multiplex PCR reads, yielding one entry per CDR3 protein. This sample has about 350,000 distinct CDR3 sequences, with 15% to 20% found just once. This receptor was taken from a woman in her forties with Graves' ophthalmopathy. Sequencing used blood.

The CDR3: CAISVQAGNGYTF. DNA of the CDR3: TGTGCCATCAGTGTGCAAGCAGGGAACGGCTACACCTTC. V gene TRBV10-3 combines with J gene TRBJ1-2; tentatively, D is TRBD1 (5 bases). V was clipped by 4 bases and J by 8 bases, with 14 bases between them. The CDR3 has 13 residues. Germline assignment: CDR1 ENHRY and CDR2 SYGVKD.